These 15 T cell receptor beta chains were all obtained from the same sample, sequenced in a study of T cells after yellow fever vaccination. TCRdb passed the 5' RACE reads through MiXCR, listing each CDR3 protein once. The sample gives over 100,000 distinct CDR3 sequences, approximately 8.4% of which show up once; 25% is in the top ten. The sequencing here drew on CD8+ T cells sorted from PBMCs, taken 45 days after the yellow fever booster vaccination. The source of these receptors is a man under 40 who received the YFV17D yellow fever vaccine.

This clonotype was counted only a few times. This rearrangement joins TRBV27 to TRBJ1-1; TRBD1 matches 8 bases. The V gene's germline CDR1 is MNHEY and CDR2 SMNVEV (reference sequence). V dropped 4 bases and J dropped 5; count of bases not matched to a gene: 6. This CDR3 region has 14 residues. The CDR3 nucleotides read TGTGCCAGCAGTTCGTCGCAGGGGGCAACTGAAGCTTTCTTT. Encoded protein: CASSSSQGATEAFF.

Comments on this clonotype: A read error is possible here, since a much larger clone lies one base away. This chain joins TRBV5-6 and TRBJ2-7; TRBD2 matches at 8 bases. The length of the CDR3 is 18 residues. From germline, CDR1 is SGHDT and CDR2 YYEEEE. The CDR3 region is CASGLLSLAGKNAYEQYF. The CDR3 nucleotides read TGTGCCAGCGGCTTGTTGTCGTTAGCGGGAAAAAACGCCTACGAGCAGTACTTC.

This clonotype occurred many times. The chain links TRBV27 to TRBJ2-7; D call uncertain. The V end was cut by 6 bases, the J end by 4 bases, with 7 bases between. The germline gives CDR1 MNHEY, CDR2 SMNVEV (reference sequence). The CDR3 loop spans 11 amino acids. CDR3 region: CASRGIYEQYF. CDR3 in DNA: TGTGCCAGCAGGGGGATATACGAGCAGTACTTC.

This clonotype was counted ten times or more. This sequence joins TRBV29-1 and TRBJ2-1, with TRBD2 identical over 14 bases. Looked up from germline, CDR1 is SQVTM and CDR2 is ANQGSEA. The CDR3 consists of 14 residues. The ends lost 1 base at V and 9 bases at J; junction bases unmatched: 2. The CDR3 protein is CSVEGGLAGVEQFF. The CDR3 DNA reads as TGCAGCGTTGAAGGGGGACTAGCGGGAGTTGAGCAGTTCTTC.

This clonotype was observed at least ten times. V usage is TRBV4-3 and J usage is TRBJ1-4, with D uncertain. This CDR3 contains 16 residues. Germline CDR1 is LGHNA and CDR2 is YSLEER. V gave up 4 bases and J gave up 0 bases, with 12 bases separating them. The CDR3 sequence is CASSRFLDATNEKLFF. The CDR3 DNA sequence: TGCGCCAGCAGCCGTTTTCTGGATGCAACTAATGAAAAACTGTTTTTT.

As concerns this clonotype: This may stem from a read error, because a much larger clone lies one nucleotide away. This rearrangement joins TRBV12-3 or TRBV12-4 to TRBJ1-3, with no clear D. Trimming took 5 bases from V and 0 from J, leaving 8 bases between them. There are 14 residues in the CDR3. The CDR3 reads CASSHASSGNTIYF. Written as DNA, the CDR3 is TGTGCCAGCAGTCACGCGAGCTCTGGAAACACCATATATTTT.

This clonotype was observed many times. The V and J genes are TRBV7-2 and TRBJ2-7, with D possibly TRBD2 on 5 matching bases. Germline CDR1 and CDR2: SGHTA and FQGNSA. The CDR3 has 13 residues. V was cut by 7 bases and J by 3 bases, with 13 bases left in between. In DNA, the CDR3 is TGTGCCAGCACCTTGCTAGCCGTCTACGAGCAGTACTTC. Translated, it gives CASTLLAVYEQYF.

This clonotype was seen at least ten times. Mismatch with germline at one junction end may stem from a read error. CDR3 nucleotides: TGTGCTAGCAGGACCCAGGTTCAGTACTTC. Protein product: CASRTQVQYF. The chain employs TRBV7-7 and TRBJ2-5; D is undetermined. Germline V gives CDR1 SSHAT, CDR2 FNYEAQ (reference sequence). This CDR3 is 10 amino acids long. Full variable domain (outside the CDR3, taken from reference TRBV7-7 and TRBJ2-5): GAGVSQSPRYKVTKRGQDVTLRCDPISSHATLYWYQQALGQGPEFLTYFNYEAQPDKSGLPSDRFSAERPEGSISTLTIQRTEQRDSAMYRCASRTQVQYFGPGTRLLVL.

In its sample, this clonotype was seen a few times. Germline and junction disagree at one end, which may indicate a read error. The chain is built from TRBV24-1 and TRBJ2-5, with TRBD1 as a possible D gene (5 bases). CDR3 length: 16 amino acids. Germline CDR1 and CDR2: KGHDR and SFDVKD. The CDR3 reads CVTSDFGVEGAETQYF. CDR3 nucleotide sequence: TGTGTCACCAGTGATTTTGGTGTTGAAGGGGCGGAGACCCAGTACTTC.

A few counts support this clonotype. The genes are TRBV6-5 and TRBJ2-7; tentative D call: TRBD1 (6 bases). The germline CDR1 and CDR2 sequences are MNHEY and SVGAGI. The length of the CDR3 is 15 residues. V gave up 3 bases and J gave up 0 bases, with 12 bases separating them. CDR3 protein: CASSYRTDTSYEQYF. For the CDR3, the DNA is TGTGCCAGCAGTTATAGGACAGATACCTCCTACGAGCAGTACTTC.

This clonotype has ten or more counts. CDR3 region: CASSSAGNRNEQFF. In nucleotides, the CDR3 is TGTGCCAGCAGCTCAGCGGGGAACCGCAATGAGCAGTTCTTC. The rearrangement uses TRBV11-2 and TRBJ2-1, with 7 bases lining up with TRBD2. CDR3 length: 14 residues. The junction had 6 bases not matched to a gene; V was cut back by 4 bases and J by 6 bases. Germline V gives CDR1 SGHAT, CDR2 FQNNGV. Complete variable domain (other parts from reference TRBV11-2 and TRBJ2-1): EAGVAQSPRYKIIEKRQSVAFWCNPISGHATLYWYQQILGQGPKLLIQFQNNGVVDDSQLPKDRFSAERLKGVDSTLKIQPAKLEDSAVYLCASSSAGNRNEQFFGPGTRLTVL.

The chain couples TRBV27 to TRBJ2-7; 8 bases fit TRBD2. The CDR3 runs 15 residues. Germline lookup yields CDR1 MNHEY and CDR2 SMNVEV (reference sequence). The V and J ends lost 4 bases and 5 bases, in that order; junction bases with no gene match: 10. In nucleotides, the CDR3 is TGTGCCAGCAGTTCCGCCGGGACTAGTTTCCACGAGCAGTACTTC. Protein product: CASSSAGTSFHEQYF.

In its sample, this clonotype was seen many times. The chain has TRBV7-8 and TRBJ2-7; D not resolved. The CDR3 consists of 12 residues. V lost 4 bases and J 5 bases, leaving 9 bases between the germline ends. Per the germline V gene, CDR1 is SGHVS and CDR2 is FQNEAQ. In DNA form, the CDR3 reads TGTGCCAGCAGCTACACCGATAACGAGCAGTACTTC. It specifies CASSYTDNEQYF.

Many counts were recorded for this clonotype. The chain couples TRBV27 to TRBJ2-1; D might be TRBD1 (6 bases). Between the trimmed V and J ends, which lost 4 bases and 7 bases, there was a span of 8 bases. This CDR3 is 12 amino acids long. Germline CDR1 MNHEY, CDR2 SMNVEV (reference sequence). Here the CDR3 reads CASSSGQNEQFF. Written as DNA, the CDR3 is TGTGCCAGCAGTTCCGGACAGAATGAGCAGTTCTTC.

This clonotype was counted many times. The chain links TRBV9 to TRBJ2-1; weak D call: TRBD2 (5 bases). Germline loops: CDR1 SGDLS, CDR2 YYNGEE. V was cut by 0 bases and J by 2 bases, with 9 bases left in between. The CDR3 consists of 15 residues. The CDR3, as DNA: TGTGCCAGCAGCGTAGCGGGGAGCCCCTACAATGAGCAGTTCTTC. Translation: CASSVAGSPYNEQFF.